The sequence of this T cell receptor beta chain was determined in a study (dated by TCRdb to the mid-2010s). Describing the broader study: The study set out to test whether tumor-infiltrating Tregs in breast cancer get recruited from blood Tregs or are instead converted in situ from other CD4+ T cell subsets.

Full-length TCR variable regions were amplified by 5' RACE PCR with constant-region reverse primers, followed by semi-nested PCR with Nested Universal Primer A. Using the ReliaPrep RNA Cell Miniprep System, total RNA was extracted, and the SMARTer RACE 5'/3' Kit was then used to reverse transcribe the RNA into 5'RACE-ready cDNA. An Illumina MiSeq was used to sequence the full-length TCR alpha and beta libraries, which had been barcoded with multiplex adaptors. The paper's data handling went like this. For each of nine subset-tissue groups, sequencing data from the five patients were pooled, and the groups were compared by unsupervised clustering of TCR gene usage. The Morisita-Horn index, with shared sequences weighted by their contribution to each repertoire, was used to calculate repertoire similarity. TCRdb itself trimmed the public reads at Q25 with fastp, ran MiXCR and retained productive beta chains. Identical CDR3 protein sequences are pooled into one entry, listed with their most common genes and DNA. The V and J calls follow TCRdb's processing rather than the paper's. This sample lists under 35,000 distinct CDR3 sequences; approximately 27% were detected once. The ten largest clones add up to around 3.5% of the sample.

This clonotype has ten or more counts. Its target antigen remains unknown. No base qualities exist here, and no much larger clone lies one base off it. Naive CD4+ T cells were purified with the Miltenyi Naive CD4+ T Cell Isolation kit, with Tregs depleted using CD25 microbeads. Tregs, naive and memory CD4+ T cells from tumor, blood and ipsilateral draining lymph nodes of five or six breast cancer patients underwent full-length TCR alpha and beta sequencing. Tumor tissue, along with lymph nodes from ipsilateral axillary dissection, was perfused with PBS, minced, and then digested using collagenase I and hyaluronidase. Ficoll density gradient centrifugation was used to isolate mononuclear cells from lymph nodes or from more than 40 ml of peripheral blood. A purity exceeding 90% was confirmed by FACS for the sorted cell populations. Including the terminal cysteine and phenylalanine, the CDR3 comprises 14 residues. Kept here is only the CDR3 DNA, which spans 42 bases and is read in frame from base 1. Between the V and J ends, shortened by 7 bases and 0 bases respectively, the junction contains 13 bases.

The research as a whole found: The greatest overlap of tumor-infiltrating Treg TCR alpha and beta sequences was with tumor naive CD4+ T cells, followed next by blood naive CD4+ T cells. In terms of TCR gene usage, tumor memory CD4+ T cells clustered together with blood and lymph node memory CD4+ cells, as well as with lymph node naive CD4+ cells. Rather than covering whole repertoires, validation in the larger cohort was restricted to a single TCR beta V-J rearrangement.

The TCR comes from a female donor with breast cancer. The chain is encoded by TRBV12-3 or TRBV12-4 joined to TRBJ2-7; the D gene could be TRBD1 or TRBD2, each one agreeing over 6 bases. Sequenced sample: naive CD4+ T cells sorted from a lymph node. Taken with the paper, the label for cell subset or site translates to: naive CD4+ T cells, CD4+CD45RA+CD25-. The nucleotide sequence reads TGTGCCAGCAATAGACAGGACTACTCCTACGAGCAGTACTTC. Translation gives CASNRQDYSYEQYF.